Shown below are 14 T cell receptor beta chains from a single sample sequenced in a study of blood T cell repertoires in COVID-19. Libraries were prepared by immunoSEQ multiplex PCR; TCRdb keeps only in-frame clonotypes and omits some of them. The sample includes approximately 300,000 clones, roughly 86% of them seen just once. Sequences were obtained from peripheral blood. These TCRs come from a woman between 45 and 60 years old with acute or convalescent COVID-19.

V and J are TRBV27 and TRBJ2-7, with TRBD2 as a possible D gene (6 bases). CDR1 is MNHEY, CDR2 SMNVEV, per germline (reference sequence). Trimming removed 0 bases at V and 3 bases at J, with 15 bases between. This CDR3 contains 16 residues. CDR3 loop: CASSLSLGLHHYEQYF. The CDR3 nucleotides read TGTGCCAGCAGTTTATCGCTGGGACTCCACCACTACGAGCAGTACTTC.

V usage is TRBV27 and J usage is TRBJ2-1; tentative D call: TRBD1 (5 bases). Germline loops: CDR1 MNHEY, CDR2 SMNVEV (reference sequence). The length of the CDR3 is 16 residues. V was shortened by 2 bases and J by 5 bases, with 16 bases between the two germline ends. In DNA, the CDR3 is TGTGCCAGCAGTTTAGTGACCAGGGTAGTAGACAATGAGCAGTTCTTC. Amino acids: CASSLVTRVVDNEQFF.

This chain connects TRBV6-2 or TRBV6-3 to TRBJ2-7; 7 bases fit TRBD2. The CDR3 contains 15 residues. The J segment lost 5 bases and the V segment lost 2 bases, leaving 9 bases of the junction unmatched. Per germline, CDR1 MNHEY and CDR2 SVGEGT. The CDR3 nucleotides read TGTGCCAGCAGTTACCCAGCGGGAAGTGGAAACGAGCAGTACTTC. The encoded protein is CASSYPAGSGNEQYF.

This chain uses TRBV21-1 with TRBJ1-1. TRBV21-1 is a pseudogene segment. This CDR3 has 17 residues. The CDR3 loop reads CASRESSLSSENTEAFF. The CDR3 region has the DNA TGTGCCAGCAGAGAGTCTAGCCTCAGTTCGGAAAACACTGAAGCTTTCTTT.

This chain links TRBV28 with TRBJ1-3, with D maybe TRBD1 (5 bases). The germline V gene encodes CDR1 MDHEN and CDR2 SYDVKM. This CDR3 contains 17 residues. Trimming took off 3 bases at V and 1 base at J, with 16 bases between the two ends. This CDR3 reads CASSFGWASGSGNTIYF. As DNA, the CDR3 is TGTGCCAGCAGTTTTGGGTGGGCCTCAGGGTCTGGAAACACCATATATTTT.

The V and J genes are TRBV9 and TRBJ2-1; tentatively, D is TRBD2 (5 bases). V lost 1 base to trimming and J lost 10 bases, with 9 bases between them. There are 12 residues in the CDR3. Germline V lookup: CDR1 SGDLS, CDR2 YYNGEE. The CDR3, as DNA: TGTGCCAGCAGCGTAATCGGGGTCGAGCAGTTCTTC. Translating gives CASSVIGVEQFF.

V usage is TRBV10-1 and J usage is TRBJ2-1; D possibly corresponds to TRBD1 (6 bases). Germline V CDR1 and CDR2: WNHNN, SYGVQD (reference sequence). The V end was cut by 2 bases, the J end by 8 bases, with 10 bases between. This CDR3 region has 13 residues. The CDR3 region has the DNA TGCGCCAGCAGTGAGAGCAGGGGCGATGAGCAGTTCTTC. It encodes CASSESRGDEQFF.

The rearrangement uses TRBV3-1 (or the pseudogene TRBV3-2) and TRBJ1-3; 7 nucleotides match TRBD1. Germline loops: CDR1 LGHDT, CDR2 YNNKEL (reference sequence). The trim removed 3 bases at V and 6 bases at J, leaving 8 bases unmatched. CDR3 length equals 15 residues. The CDR3: CASSQSGGRTNTIYF. DNA for the CDR3: TGTGCCAGCAGCCAGTCAGGGGGGAGGACAAACACCATATATTTT.

This clone was counted once. V and J are TRBV4-1 and TRBJ1-6; TRBD1 matches at 8 bases. V lost 1 base to trimming and J lost 7 bases; unmatched junction nucleotides: 9. The V gene's germline CDR1 is MGHRA and CDR2 YSYEKL. The CDR3 covers 17 residues. The CDR3 region is CASSQVNLRGLNSPLHF. The CDR3 nucleotides are TGCGCCAGCAGCCAAGTTAACCTCAGGGGGCTGAATTCACCCCTCCACTTT.

The rearrangement links TRBV2 to TRBJ2-1; 12 positions match TRBD2. J gave up 5 bases and V 5 bases, and 4 bases lay outside the gene matches. The CDR3 sequence is 15 residues long. Germline V CDR1 and CDR2: SNHLY, FYNNEI. The CDR3 is CASSSRLAGDNEQFF. DNA for the CDR3: TGTGCCAGCAGTTCCCGACTAGCGGGAGACAATGAGCAGTTCTTC.

This clone showed up just a few times. The J gene is TRBJ2-3, the V gene TRBV21-1; whether TRBD1, the table's D call, matches the DNA was not checked. TRBV21-1 is a known pseudogene. CDR3 length equals 17 residues. The CDR3 loop is CASSKGDRVIGTDTQYF. CDR3 nucleotide sequence: TGTGCCAGCAGCAAAGGGGACAGGGTGATTGGCACAGATACGCAGTATTTT.

The chain has TRBV15 and TRBJ2-1; possible D gene TRBD1, 5 bases. With 1 base removed from V and 0 bases from J, the gap between germline ends came to 25 bases. Germline assignment: CDR1 LNHNV and CDR2 YYDKDF (reference sequence). The CDR3 is made up of 21 amino acids. The CDR3 sequence: CATSRAPGSLAPSSSYNEQFF. CDR3 coding DNA: TGTGCCACCAGCAGAGCCCCAGGGTCCCTCGCCCCCTCCAGCTCCTACAATGAGCAGTTCTTC. The full variable domain, with the rest looked up from reference TRBV15 and TRBJ2-1, is DAMVIQNPRYQVTQFGKPVTLSCSQTLNHNVMYWYQQKSSQAPKLLFHYYDKDFNNEADTPDNFQSRRPNTSFCFLDIRSPGLGDTAMYLCATSRAPGSLAPSSSYNEQFFGPGTRLTVL.

The gene calls are TRBV4-3 and TRBJ2-6; no definite D call. Germline V CDR1 and CDR2: LGHNA, YSLEER. Trimming left V 0 bases short and J 2 bases short, with 5 bases between. The length of the CDR3 is 15 residues. The CDR3 region is CASSQDTAGANVLTF. CDR3 DNA: TGCGCCAGCAGCCAAGATACTGCTGGGGCCAACGTCCTGACTTTC.

The chain combines TRBV7-9 with TRBJ1-1; possible D gene TRBD1, 6 bases. Germline V CDR1 and CDR2: SEHNR, FQNEAQ (reference sequence). Between the trimmed V and J ends, which lost 0 bases and 4 bases, there was a span of 15 bases. The CDR3 has 16 amino acids. CDR3 DNA: TGTGCCAGCAGCTTAGCGTTCGGGGGGCTTGGCACTGAAGCTTTCTTT. Protein product: CASSLAFGGLGTEAFF.